The 5 T cell receptor beta chains given below trace back to one sample, sequenced in a study of response to subunit inactivated influenza vaccine. TCRdb fed the RT-PCR reads into MiXCR, producing one record per CDR3 protein. The sample includes 500,000 to 750,000 distinct CDR3 sequences, 13% to 15% of them seen just once. The sample was PBMCs from blood, taken 11 to 12 days after vaccination. All receptors come from a man over 45 who received an inactivated influenza vaccine.

The chain employs TRBV29-1 and TRBJ2-5; the D is unclear. The CDR3 length is 12 residues. CDR1 and CDR2 from the germline V gene are SQVTM and ANQGSEA. Trimming shortened V by 3 bases and J by 2 bases, and 7 bases separated the two germline ends. The CDR3: CSVDPQQETQYF. The CDR3 DNA reads TGCAGCGTTGATCCACAACAAGAGACCCAGTACTTC.

This clonotype has just a few counts. The V gene is TRBV20-1, the J gene TRBJ2-4; TRBD2 matches 7 bases. The CDR3 spans 14 residues. Germline lookup yields CDR1 DFQATT and CDR2 SNEGSKA (reference sequence). The junction had 6 bases not matched to a gene; V was cut back by 5 bases and J by 2 bases. The chain's CDR3 is CSAERDPSKNIQYF. In DNA, the CDR3 is TGCAGTGCTGAGCGGGACCCCTCCAAAAACATTCAGTACTTC.

This clonotype has just a few counts. The chain links TRBV4-1 to TRBJ2-1, with TRBD2 identical over 9 bases. CDR3 size: 16 residues. Unmatched junction bases numbered 8, after V lost 2 bases and J lost 6 bases. Germline V gene sequence: CDR1 MGHRA, CDR2 YSYEKL. The CDR3 reads CASSQFLAGGFNEQFF. In DNA form, the CDR3 reads TGCGCCAGCAGCCAATTCCTCGCGGGAGGGTTCAATGAGCAGTTCTTC.

The rearrangement links TRBV20-1 to TRBJ2-3; 15 bases fit TRBD2. Germline-derived CDR1 and CDR2 are DFQATT and SNEGSKA (reference sequence). This CDR3 has 17 residues. V trimming: 3 bases; J trimming: 1 base; junction bases outside the gene matches: 5. The CDR3 spells CSARGGLAGGRTDTQYF. The DNA for the CDR3 is TGCAGTGCTAGGGGAGGACTAGCGGGGGGGCGCACAGATACGCAGTATTTT.

In its sample, this clonotype was seen a few times. The rearrangement joins TRBV28 to TRBJ2-1; 7 positions agree with TRBD1. The CDR3 contains 13 residues. Germline V lookup: CDR1 MDHEN, CDR2 SYDVKM. J lost 5 bases, V lost 6 bases, and 4 bases had no gene match. This CDR3 is CASRKTGNNEQFF. DNA of the CDR3: TGTGCCAGCAGGAAGACAGGGAACAATGAGCAGTTCTTC.